This T cell receptor beta chain stems from a study of OX40 agonist ivuxolimab in advanced cancers. Clones were read by immunoSEQ multiplex PCR, and TCRdb kept only the in-frame ones, dropping some. The sample has about 24,000 clones, 84% seen once; the top ten hold around 15%. Germline V gives CDR1 SGHRS, CDR2 YFSETQ. J lost 4 bases, V lost 2 bases, and 5 bases had no gene match. This CDR3 has 15 residues. The chain couples TRBV5-1 to TRBJ2-3; 9 positions match TRBD1. This TCR came from an adult with an advanced solid tumor such as melanoma, head and neck, liver or kidney cancer. Sequencing used CD4+ or CD8+ T cells sorted from blood, obtained in a trial of the OX40 agonist ivuxolimab. This CDR3 reads CASSLQGALPDTQYF. The DNA for the CDR3 is TGCGCCAGCAGCTTACAGGGGGCGCTCCCAGATACGCAGTATTTT.